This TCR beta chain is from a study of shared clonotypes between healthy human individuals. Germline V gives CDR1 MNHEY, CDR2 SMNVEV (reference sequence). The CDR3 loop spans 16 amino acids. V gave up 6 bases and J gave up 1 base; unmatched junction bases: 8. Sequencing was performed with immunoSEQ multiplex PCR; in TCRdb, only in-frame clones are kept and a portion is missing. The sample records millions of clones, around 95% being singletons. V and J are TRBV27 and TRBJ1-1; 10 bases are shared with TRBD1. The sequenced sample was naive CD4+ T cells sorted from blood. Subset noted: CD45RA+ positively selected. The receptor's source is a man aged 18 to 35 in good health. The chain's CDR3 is CASSRDRGVRNTEAFF. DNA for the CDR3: TGTGCCAGCAGCCGGGACAGGGGAGTTCGGAACACTGAAGCTTTCTTT.